What follows is one T cell receptor (beta chain) and its context. Antigen specificity is unknown. This table comes from immunoSEQ multiplex PCR, and its TCRdb copy is limited to in-frame clones, with some not included. The table records 2,500,000 or so clones, under 95% of them present only once. This entry is derived from a study of shared clonotypes between healthy human individuals. Across the study: The study used three CD4 naive, three CD4 memory, two CD8 naive and one CD8 memory plate per donor. Study findings and constraints: A few donors showed sharing of around 5% of naive CD4 clonotypes.

The germline CDR1 and CDR2 sequences are SGHDT and YYEEEE. The V and J ends lost 0 bases and 5 bases respectively, with 11 bases between them. This CDR3 region has 14 residues. The chain employs TRBV5-6 and TRBJ1-2; maybe TRBD1 (6 bases). This receptor was obtained from a man aged 18 to 29 in good health. Some clones in this sample may be carry-over from other donors' samples. The sequenced material came from naive CD4+ T cells from PBMCs. Subset reported: CD45RA+ positively selected. CDR3 amino acids: CASSLGRDTYGYTF. The CDR3 DNA is TGTGCCAGCAGCTTGGGAAGGGACACATATGGCTACACCTTC.